The clone carrying this T cell receptor beta chain has just a few counts. Its antigen is not known. TCRdb analysed the reads with MiXCR anew, one entry per CDR3 protein. Of about 890,000 distinct CDR3 sequences listed, about a third are singletons. The data stem from a study of T cell repertoires in cytomegalovirus infection. Study-wide context: Selection of CMV epitopes for the study included recently identified HLA-C-restricted and well-studied HLA-B-restricted ones. Public signatures in TCR beta pointed to CMV infection and matching HLA type.

V gave up 1 base and J gave up 9 bases, with 10 bases separating them. Germline-derived CDR1 and CDR2 are SGHAT and FQDESV (reference sequence). The CDR3 covers 13 residues. Study-level points and caveats: Within the response measured ex vivo, HLA-C-restricted CMV-specific TCR beta clonotypes were dominant. Cumulative public TCR beta family frequency identified CMV carriers with the relevant HLA.

Material: cultured CD8+ T cells from PBMCs, obtained from culture after CMV antigen stimulation. The V and J genes are TRBV11-1 and TRBJ2-1; D ambiguous. The TCR was taken from a human donor in good health (CMV status not recorded). Some clones in this sample may be carry-over from other donors' samples. The CDR3 DNA follows: TGTGCCAGCAGCTTAGGGAAAAGCTTTGAGCAGTTCTTC. Amino acid sequence: CASSLGKSFEQFF.